One sample yielded the 2 T cell receptor beta chains listed below, sequenced in a study of memory CD4+ T cells and cytomegalovirus serostatus. Method: immunoSEQ multiplex PCR; TCRdb's copy keeps in-frame clones and lacks some. The sample includes 50,000 or so clones, less than 80% of them seen just once. Single viable CD3+CD4+CD8-CD45RO+ cells were sorted as the memory CD4+ T cells. The material sequenced was memory CD4+ T cells from blood. Receptor source: an adult in good health and CMV-seronegative.

The chain combines TRBV19 with TRBJ1-2; a weak D match, TRBD1 (6 bases). The V end was cut by 1 base, the J end by 1 base, with 10 bases between. CDR3 length equals 15 residues. Germline CDR1 LNHDA, CDR2 SQIVND (reference sequence). CDR3 protein: CASSIGGGGNYGYTF. CDR3 sequence (DNA): TGTGCCAGTAGTATAGGTGGAGGGGGTAACTATGGCTACACCTTC.

This clone was picked up a small number of times. The chain links TRBV6-1 to TRBJ1-1, with TRBD1 matching 7 bases. The CDR3 consists of 12 residues. The junction had 4 bases not matched to a gene; V was cut back by 7 bases and J by 5 bases. Germline CDR1 reads MNHNS; CDR2 reads SASEGT. The CDR3 spells CASTGGSTEAFF. Written as DNA, the CDR3 is TGTGCCAGCACAGGGGGTTCGACTGAAGCTTTCTTT.